The TCR beta chain described here comes from a study of cytomegalovirus exposure and HLA in healthy donors. J was trimmed by 4 bases and V by 7 bases; bases with no gene match: 8. CDR3 length: 15 residues. Germline values: CDR1 SEHNR, CDR2 FQNEAQ (reference sequence). In regard to this clone: The antigen remains undetermined.

The study ran its PCR with 60 Vbeta and 13 Jbeta primers. Produced via immunoSEQ multiplex PCR; TCRdb's table is partial and in-frame only. The sample yields about 160,000 clones, around three quarters seen once. Overall study results and limits: The study designated fewer than 200 TCR beta chains cytomegalovirus-associated. Sequence variants that were highly shared formed a cluster that was likely a sequencing artifact. The CMV antigen specificity of a few CMV-associated chains was confirmed through in vitro analysis.

This chain joins TRBV7-9 and TRBJ2-5, with 11 nucleotides matching TRBD2. The material sequenced was PBMCs. This clonotype was sampled from a man between 40 and 49 years old in good health and CMV-seronegative. The CDR3 nucleotides are TGTGCCAGCACCGTAGCGGGAGGGGGTCGAGAGACCCAGTACTTC. It translates to CASTVAGGGRETQYF.